This TCR beta chain was identified in a study of T cells in Graves' hyperthyroidism and ophthalmopathy. For this clonotype: This may come from a read error, since a much larger clone is one base off.

The CDR3 extends over 17 amino acids. Germline loops: CDR1 LGHNT, CDR2 FRNRAP. V was cut by 4 bases and J by 9 bases, with 25 bases left in between. Regions amplified from RNA transcripts were the TCR beta CDR3 regions. The TCR CDR3 was amplified in a first-round RT-PCR using the HTBI primer set. Each CDR3 protein is one row after TCRdb ran MiXCR on the multiplex PCR reads. The table shows approximately 700,000 distinct CDR3 sequences, with about a sixth occurring only once. The TCR comes from a man aged 18 to 35 with Graves' hyperthyroidism. The V call is TRBV12-5, the J call TRBJ2-1; TRBD2 might be the D (6 bases). The specimen was blood. CDR3 bases: TGTGCTAGTGGTTCGGGGCTTAGCGGAAATCTCCGGGGTGAGCAGTTCTTC. Its protein is CASGSGLSGNLRGEQFF.